This TCR beta chain was recovered during a study of shared clonotypes between healthy human individuals. When replicate PCRs were run on sorted subsets, they used 200 ng DNA, 30,000 to 35,000 T cell genomes. Per the original methods: Junction-only sequences without quality scores came from ImmunoSEQ, so filtering differed. Libraries were prepared by immunoSEQ multiplex PCR; TCRdb keeps only in-frame clonotypes and omits some of them. V, J and clone size reflect that table, while D and trimming were determined from the DNA. The sample includes 950,000 to 1,200,000 clones, about 80% of them seen just once. This CDR3 spans 15 amino acids. Germline V CDR1 and CDR2: MDHEN, SYDVKM. Deletions cut 6 bases from V and 0 bases from J, with 9 bases between.

The sequence derives from a man younger than 30 in good health. Some clones in this sample may be carry-over from other donors' samples. Sequenced input: memory CD4+ T cells from PBMCs. Subset in this sample: CD45RA-negative fraction. J is TRBJ2-6 and V is TRBV28; D unclear. The CDR3 bases are TGTGCCAGCAGAGACACCAGCTCTGGGGCCAACGTCCTGACTTTC. It translates to CASRDTSSGANVLTF.